The present TCR beta chain was sequenced within a study of T cell responses to AZD1222 COVID-19 vaccine. Data came from immunoSEQ multiplex PCR; TCRdb stores just in-frame clones and leaves some out. The sample includes 170,000 or so clones, about 90% of them seen just once. Study findings and constraints: Seropositive at baseline were only a handful of AZD1222 recipients. Most donors were white British, females outnumbered males, and clonal diversity was possibly underestimated. Distributed over spike, vaccine-associated CD4 TCRs predominated at 160-218 and 743-854.

This CDR3 is built from 13 residues. The J segment lost 5 bases and the V segment lost 4 bases, leaving 3 bases of the junction unmatched. CDR1 SGHRS and CDR2 YFSETQ come from the germline V gene. Regarding this clone: Its target is not known.

The gene calls are TRBV5-1 and TRBJ1-2; 9 bases line up with TRBD1. The source material was peripheral blood, sampled on day 0 of AZD1222 vaccination. The source is an adult in good health. In nucleotides, the CDR3 is TGCGCCAGCAGCGGGACAGGGACGTATGGCTACACCTTC. Its translation: CASSGTGTYGYTF. Together with reference TRBV5-1 and TRBJ1-2, the CDR3 gives the full variable domain: KAGVTQTPRYLIKTRGQQVTLSCSPISGHRSVSWYQQTPGQGLQFLFEYFSETQRNKGNFPGRFSGRQFSNSRSEMNVSTLELGDSALYLCASSGTGTYGYTFGSGTRLTVV.